One and the same sample provided the 19 T cell receptor beta chains below, sequenced in a study of T cell changes during pregnancy in multiple sclerosis (dated by TCRdb to between 2018 and 2021). To prepare the library, the immunoSEQ multiplex PCR assay was applied. Here the immuneACCESS table is served through TCRdb, limited to in-frame sequences with V and J called. Missing clones are a known gap in these copies; in checked studies unresolved V genes cover under half, and the rest lacks a known reason. The sample table contains some 110,000 clones; only one count was recorded for 92% of them. The leading ten clones occupy 1.6% of the sample. The source material was peripheral blood, sampled after pregnancy. The source of these receptors is a female donor with multiple sclerosis, enrolled in a pregnancy study.

A single count supports this clone. The chain couples TRBV5-5 to TRBJ1-5; 8 nucleotides agree with TRBD1. The length of the CDR3 is 15 residues. Unmatched junction bases numbered 4, after V lost 3 bases and J lost 2 bases. CDR1 is SGHKS, CDR2 YYEKEE, per germline (reference sequence). The CDR3 DNA reads as TGTGCCAGCAGCTGGACAGGGCAAGGCAATCAGCCCCAGCATTTT. Translated: CASSWTGQGNQPQHF.

The V gene is TRBV19, the J gene TRBJ2-7; 10 bases map to TRBD1. This CDR3 is 15 amino acids long. The V segment lost 6 bases and the J segment 4 bases; nucleotides outside the gene matches: 9. Germline CDR1 and CDR2: LNHDA and SQIVND (reference sequence). The CDR3 protein is CASSPQGTGDYEQYF. CDR3 DNA sequence: TGTGCCAGTAGCCCTCAAGGGACAGGGGATTACGAGCAGTACTTC.

The chain uses TRBV27 and TRBJ1-6; 7 bases are a match to TRBD1. CDR3 length: 15 residues. The V segment lost 4 bases and the J segment 5 bases; nucleotides outside the gene matches: 5. CDR1 is MNHEY, CDR2 SMNVEV, per germline (reference sequence). CDR3 in amino acids: CASSWDRENNSPLHF. CDR3 nucleotides: TGTGCCAGCAGTTGGGACAGAGAGAATAATTCACCCCTCCACTTT.

The chain employs TRBV10-3 and TRBJ2-2; D perhaps matches TRBD2 (5 bases). Germline V gene data show CDR1 as ENHRY and CDR2 as SYGVKD. The V and J ends lost 0 bases and 3 bases respectively, with 8 bases between them. This CDR3 has 15 amino acids. The CDR3 DNA reads TGTGCCATCAGTGAGTCGGGAGCTTACACCGGGGAGCTGTTTTTT. Its protein product is CAISESGAYTGELFF.

V is TRBV19 and J is TRBJ1-5, with 7 bases aligning to TRBD1. Germline V gene sequence: CDR1 LNHDA, CDR2 SQIVND (reference sequence). The CDR3 spans 15 residues. After removal of 2 bases from V and 4 bases from J, the junction contained 5 bases not matched to a gene. CDR3 nucleotide sequence: TGTGCCAGTAGTATATCCGAGACAGGGAATCAGCCCCAGCATTTT. Residues: CASSISETGNQPQHF. The full variable domain, its missing parts supplied by reference TRBV19 and TRBJ1-5, is DGGITQSPKYLFRKEGQNVTLSCEQNLNHDAMYWYRQDPGQGLRLIYYSQIVNDFQKGDIAEGYSVSREKKESFPLTVTSAQKNPTAFYLCASSISETGNQPQHFGDGTRLSIL.

The rearrangement uses TRBV10-2 and TRBJ1-1; 8 bases line up with TRBD1. Germline values: CDR1 WSHSY, CDR2 SAAADI. V shed 6 bases and J 5 bases; nucleotides not matched to a gene: 8. This CDR3 is 14 amino acids long. In DNA, the CDR3 is TGCGCCAGCAGCGAGGGACAGGCAGAGACTGAAGCTTTCTTT. Amino acid sequence: CASSEGQAETEAFF.

The chain couples TRBV30 to TRBJ2-2, with 7 bases fitting TRBD1. The trim removed 5 bases at V and 5 bases at J, leaving 5 bases unmatched. CDR3 length equals 13 residues. Per germline, CDR1 GTSNPN and CDR2 SVGIG (reference sequence). CDR3 nucleotide sequence: TGTGCCTGGGCGACAGGGCGGACCGGGGAGCTGTTTTTT. Translated: CAWATGRTGELFF.

The chain joins TRBV9 to TRBJ2-2; 11 nucleotides align to TRBD2. CDR1 is SGDLS, CDR2 YYNGEE, per germline. The CDR3 spans 19 residues. V gave up 2 bases and J gave up 4 bases; unmatched junction bases: 13. The CDR3 loop is CASSVRVLAGGLGTGELFF. CDR3 sequence (DNA): TGTGCCAGCAGCGTGCGGGTATTAGCGGGAGGGCTTGGCACCGGGGAGCTGTTTTTT.

The CDR3 sequence is CASSAGQGTTDTQYF. CDR3 in DNA: TGTGCCAGCAGTGCCGGACAGGGGACCACAGATACGCAGTATTTT. The rearrangement links TRBV6-6 to TRBJ2-3; 9 nucleotides align to TRBD1. The germline V gene encodes CDR1 MNHNY and CDR2 SVGAGI (reference sequence). V was clipped by 5 bases and J by 2 bases; unmatched bases: 5. This CDR3 has 15 amino acids.

The chain recombines TRBV7-8 with TRBJ2-2, with 7 nucleotides matching TRBD1. The CDR3 extends over 16 amino acids. V shed 1 base and J 5 bases; nucleotides not matched to a gene: 7. CDR1 and CDR2 from the germline V gene are SGHVS and FQNEAQ. The CDR3 DNA is TGTGCCAGCAGCTTAGTAGGGGGCGAGTGGACCGGGGAGCTGTTTTTT. This sequence encodes CASSLVGGEWTGELFF.

The chain joins TRBV15 to TRBJ1-2; 7 bases match TRBD1. The CDR3 consists of 15 residues. Trimming at V came to 2 bases and at J to 5 bases, leaving 8 bases not matched to a gene. CDR1 and CDR2 from the germline V gene are LNHNV and YYDKDF (reference sequence). The CDR3 coding sequence is TGTGCCACCAGCAGACCTGACACAGGGGAGTATGGCTACACCTTC. It specifies CATSRPDTGEYGYTF.

This sequence joins TRBV19 and TRBJ2-2, with D maybe TRBD2 (6 bases). Germline V gene data show CDR1 as LNHDA and CDR2 as SQIVND (reference sequence). With 6 bases removed from V and 3 bases from J, the gap between germline ends came to 14 bases. The CDR3 is made up of 15 amino acids. CDR3 residues: CASSLPGLDTGELFF. CDR3 bases: TGTGCCAGTAGCCTACCGGGACTCGACACCGGGGAGCTGTTTTTT.

This chain connects TRBV6-4 to TRBJ2-1; 10 positions agree with TRBD2. Looked up from germline, CDR1 is MRHNA and CDR2 is SNTAGT. The CDR3 is 19 amino acids. J was trimmed by 0 bases and V by 3 bases; bases with no gene match: 11. The CDR3 reads CASSEGVSGRPSSYNEQFF. The DNA for the CDR3 is TGTGCCAGCAGTGAGGGTGTTAGCGGGAGGCCGAGCTCCTACAATGAGCAGTTCTTC.

The chain couples TRBV7-3 to TRBJ1-6; D is ambiguous. The CDR3 covers 14 residues. CDR1 is SGHTA, CDR2 FQGTGA, per germline. V lost 2 bases and J 9 bases, leaving 11 bases between the germline ends. For the CDR3, the DNA is TGTGCCAGCAGCTTACGGGGTGGGAGTTCACCCCTCCACTTT. This codes for CASSLRGGSSPLHF.

The CDR3 region has the DNA TGTGCCTCACGGCACGGGGGGCTGAACACTGAAGCTTTCTTT. This gives the protein CASRHGGLNTEAFF. The chain links TRBV5-4 to TRBJ1-1; D possibly corresponds to TRBD1 (6 bases). The ends were cut back, 10 bases at V and 0 bases at J, with 16 bases in the middle. CDR1 is SGHNT and CDR2 is YYREEE in the germline V gene (reference sequence). CDR3 length: 14 amino acids.

The V gene is TRBV7-3, the J gene TRBJ1-1; the D is unclear. Germline assignment: CDR1 SGHTA and CDR2 FQGTGA. The CDR3 sequence is 13 residues long. Trimming stripped 5 bases from V and 0 bases from J, with 7 bases between. Written as DNA, the CDR3 is TGTGCCAGCAGCCCCCAGGTGAACACTGAAGCTTTCTTT. Its protein product is CASSPQVNTEAFF. Full variable domain (missing parts from reference TRBV7-3 and TRBJ1-1): GAGVSQTPSNKVTEKGKYVELRCDPISGHTALYWYRQSLGQGPEFLIYFQGTGAADDSGLPNDRFFAVRPEGSVSTLKIQRTERGDSAVYLCASSPQVNTEAFFGQGTRLTVV.

The V call is TRBV18, the J call TRBJ1-1, with D possibly being TRBD1 (6 bases). The CDR3 is made up of 15 amino acids. The V end was cut by 5 bases, the J end by 5 bases, with 18 bases between. CDR1 and CDR2 from the germline V gene are KGHSH and LQKENI. The CDR3 DNA reads TGTGCCAGCTCAAAAGGGGGGGGCGAACGAACTGAAGCTTTCTTT. Protein sequence: CASSKGGGERTEAFF.

The chain uses TRBV27 and TRBJ2-7; D is possibly TRBD2 (6 bases). The CDR3 is 14 amino acids. Germline assignment: CDR1 MNHEY and CDR2 SMNVEV (reference sequence). Trimming stripped 7 bases from V and 0 bases from J, with 13 bases between. The CDR3 loop is CASKEGLSSYEQYF. The CDR3 nucleotides read TGTGCCAGCAAGGAGGGTTTAAGCTCCTACGAGCAGTACTTC.

This clone was seen just once. The chain employs TRBV9 and TRBJ2-1; 7 bases fit TRBD1. This CDR3 comprises 14 residues. V shed 4 bases, J shed 8 bases, and the junction held 9 bases outside the gene matches. The germline CDR1 and CDR2 sequences are SGDLS and YYNGEE. The CDR3 spells CASSQGEGADEQFF. CDR3 nucleotide sequence: TGTGCCAGCAGCCAGGGGGAAGGGGCTGATGAGCAGTTCTTC.